These 17 T cell receptor beta chains share one sample of origin, sequenced in a study of beta chain features in type 1 diabetes. The sequenced template was cDNA made from the entire isolated RNA. The assay was immunoSEQ multiplex PCR, and TCRdb's table has in-frame clones only and misses some. Of 150,000 to 200,000 clones listed, approximately 9.9% are singletons. Material: central memory CD4+ T cells from blood. These receptors were taken from a woman under 30 in good health.

V gene TRBV30 combines with J gene TRBJ2-7; D possibly corresponds to TRBD2 (6 bases). V was shortened by 8 bases and J by 1 base, with 15 bases between the two germline ends. Per germline, CDR1 GTSNPN and CDR2 SVGIG (reference sequence). This CDR3 is built from 13 residues. The CDR3 loop reads CAGPGLGSYEQYF. CDR3 DNA: TGTGCCGGCCCGGGACTGGGGTCCTACGAGCAGTACTTC.

The sample holds a few counts of this clone. The J gene is TRBJ2-7, the V gene TRBV7-8; 8 bases line up with TRBD1. The V gene's germline CDR1 is SGHVS and CDR2 FQNEAQ. This CDR3 has 15 amino acids. The V gene end was trimmed by 5 bases and the J gene end by 0 bases; junction bases not matched to a gene: 6. Here the CDR3 reads CASSQDRAISYEQYF. CDR3 nucleotides: TGTGCCAGCAGCCAGGACAGGGCGATCTCCTACGAGCAGTACTTC.

The V gene is TRBV7-2, the J gene TRBJ2-3; TRBD2 agrees at 9 bases. Germline loops: CDR1 SGHTA, CDR2 FQGNSA. Germline trimming cut 5 bases from V and 0 bases from J; bases unmatched to any gene: 6. There are 16 residues in the CDR3. The CDR3 DNA is TGTGCCAGCAGCCCCGTAGCGGGGGCGAGCACAGATACGCAGTATTTT. Protein sequence: CASSPVAGASTDTQYF.

This chain joins TRBV10-2 and TRBJ2-1; TRBD2 agrees at 9 bases. CDR3 length: 14 residues. The germline V gene has CDR1 WSHSY and CDR2 SAAADI. Trimming removed 7 bases from V and 4 bases from J; junction bases left unmatched: 5. The CDR3 region has the DNA TGCGCCAGCAAGGCGACTAGCGGATACAATGAGCAGTTCTTC. Translated, it gives CASKATSGYNEQFF.

Ten or more counts support this clone. The chain recombines TRBV5-4 with TRBJ1-1, with 9 bases that match TRBD1. Trimming cost V 2 bases and J 1 base; bases outside gene matches: 3. Germline V gene sequence: CDR1 SGHNT, CDR2 YYREEE (reference sequence). There are 15 residues in the CDR3. The CDR3 region has the DNA TGTGCCAGCAGCTTACCGGGACAGGGGAACACTGAAGCTTTCTTT. This codes for CASSLPGQGNTEAFF. Using reference TRBV5-4 and TRBJ1-1 for the parts outside the CDR3, the full variable domain is ETGVTQSPTHLIKTRGQQVTLRCSSQSGHNTVSWYQQALGQGPQFIFQYYREEENGRGNFPPRFSGLQFPNYSSELNVNALELDDSALYLCASSLPGQGNTEAFFGQGTRLTVV.

In this sample, this clone turned up a few times. This chain uses TRBV30 with TRBJ1-2; a possible D gene is TRBD1 (6 bases). Germline CDR1 reads GTSNPN; CDR2 reads SVGIG (reference sequence). The CDR3 consists of 14 residues. V lost 0 bases and J 8 bases, leaving 16 bases between the germline ends. CDR3 sequence (DNA): TGTGCCTGGAGTGTATCCCCGAACACAGGGGGCTACACCTTC. This sequence encodes CAWSVSPNTGGYTF. Together with reference TRBV30 and TRBJ1-2, the CDR3 gives the full variable domain: SQTIHQWPATLVQPVGSPLSLECTVEGTSNPNLYWYRQAAGRGLQLLFYSVGIGQISSEVPQNLSASRPQDRQFILSSKKLLLSDSGFYLCAWSVSPNTGGYTFGSGTRLTVV.

This clone was recorded a few times. V gene TRBV7-2 combines with J gene TRBJ2-1; TRBD1 might be the D (6 bases). The germline gives CDR1 SGHTA, CDR2 FQGNSA. V dropped 6 bases and J dropped 5 bases, with 14 bases sitting between them. The length of the CDR3 is 14 residues. CDR3 amino acids: CASSFQQGNNEQFF. CDR3 sequence (DNA): TGTGCCAGCAGTTTTCAGCAGGGGAACAATGAGCAGTTCTTC.

This clone showed up just a few times. The chain combines TRBV28 with TRBJ1-2, with TRBD1 matching over 8 bases. The CDR3 runs to 12 residues. Germline CDR1 reads MDHEN; CDR2 reads SYDVKM. Trimming removed 2 bases from V and 8 bases from J; junction bases left unmatched: 1. CDR3 protein: CASSLTGGGYTF. The CDR3 DNA is TGTGCCAGCAGTTTAACAGGGGGGGGCTACACCTTC.

The chain links TRBV25-1 to TRBJ1-2; D unresolved. V was trimmed by 1 base and J by 8 bases, leaving 11 bases between them. The CDR3 is 13 amino acids. Germline lookup yields CDR1 MGHDK and CDR2 SYGVNS. CDR3 region: CASSEWGGYGYTF. CDR3 DNA sequence: TGTGCCAGCAGTGAATGGGGAGGGTACGGCTACACCTTC.

CDR3 amino acids: CASSQGQGKTYEQYF. The CDR3 bases are TGCGCCAGCAGCCAGGGACAGGGCAAAACCTACGAGCAGTACTTC. J is TRBJ2-7 and V is TRBV4-1; 9 nucleotides align to TRBD1. J was trimmed by 2 bases and V by 3 bases; bases with no gene match: 5. There are 15 residues in the CDR3. The germline gives CDR1 MGHRA, CDR2 YSYEKL.

This clone was picked up a small number of times. The CDR3 DNA reads TGTGCCAGCAGCTTACCCTTAGATACGCAGTATTTT. This encodes CASSLPLDTQYF. The V call is TRBV7-9, the J call TRBJ2-3; D ambiguous. The CDR3 has 12 amino acids. CDR1 and CDR2 (germline): SEHNR, FQNEAQ (reference sequence). Trimming took 2 bases from V and 5 from J, leaving 5 bases between them.

J is TRBJ2-5 and V is TRBV9, with 7 bases aligning to TRBD1. The germline V gene has CDR1 SGDLS and CDR2 YYNGEE. This CDR3 is 13 amino acids long. The V and J ends lost 4 bases and 2 bases, in that order; junction bases with no gene match: 2. The DNA of the CDR3 is TGTGCCAGCAGCAGGGGACAGCAAGAGACCCAGTACTTC. It codes for CASSRGQQETQYF.

The chain uses TRBV5-4 and TRBJ1-1; no firm D call. From germline, CDR1 is SGHNT and CDR2 YYREEE (reference sequence). With 6 bases removed from V and 3 bases from J, the gap between germline ends came to 15 bases. This CDR3 contains 14 residues. The CDR3 reads CASTPMGDYTEAFF. For the CDR3, the DNA is TGTGCCAGCACCCCTATGGGCGATTACACTGAAGCTTTCTTT.

The chain is built from TRBV6-1 and TRBJ1-6; maybe TRBD1 (5 bases). The V end was cut by 5 bases, the J end by 8 bases, with 16 bases between. There are 15 residues in the CDR3. The germline gives CDR1 MNHNS, CDR2 SASEGT. The DNA of the CDR3 is TGTGCCAGCAGTCCCAACCGGGACTTCTATTCACCCCTCCACTTT. Translation: CASSPNRDFYSPLHF.

This clone was recorded a few times. This chain links TRBV5-6 with TRBJ2-1, with a weak D call TRBD1 (5 bases). V lost 4 bases to trimming and J lost 8 bases, with 13 bases between them. Germline V lookup: CDR1 SGHDT, CDR2 YYEEEE. This CDR3 is built from 13 residues. The CDR3, as DNA: TGTGCCAGCAGCCCCCCAGGGTCCCATGAGCAGTTCTTC. Translated: CASSPPGSHEQFF.

This clone was seen more than once but under ten times. V and J are TRBV2 and TRBJ2-7; tentatively, D is TRBD2 (6 bases). CDR1 and CDR2 (germline): SNHLY, FYNNEI. CDR3 length equals 14 residues. Trimming cost V 7 bases and J 2 bases, with 15 bases left between them. CDR3 bases: TGTGCCAGCAAAACGGCGGGGCTCACCTACGAGCAGTACTTC. The encoded protein is CASKTAGLTYEQYF.

This clone came up many times. The sample carries other DNA sequences with the same CDR3. The CDR3 DNA is TGTGCCAGCAGTTTATCGGGCGTTCCCTACGAGCAGTACTTC. Its translation is CASSLSGVPYEQYF. The V gene is TRBV27, the J gene TRBJ2-7, with D unclear. The CDR3 has 14 amino acids. Germline CDR1 reads MNHEY; CDR2 reads SMNVEV (reference sequence). Between the trimmed V and J ends, which lost 0 bases and 2 bases, there was a span of 8 bases.